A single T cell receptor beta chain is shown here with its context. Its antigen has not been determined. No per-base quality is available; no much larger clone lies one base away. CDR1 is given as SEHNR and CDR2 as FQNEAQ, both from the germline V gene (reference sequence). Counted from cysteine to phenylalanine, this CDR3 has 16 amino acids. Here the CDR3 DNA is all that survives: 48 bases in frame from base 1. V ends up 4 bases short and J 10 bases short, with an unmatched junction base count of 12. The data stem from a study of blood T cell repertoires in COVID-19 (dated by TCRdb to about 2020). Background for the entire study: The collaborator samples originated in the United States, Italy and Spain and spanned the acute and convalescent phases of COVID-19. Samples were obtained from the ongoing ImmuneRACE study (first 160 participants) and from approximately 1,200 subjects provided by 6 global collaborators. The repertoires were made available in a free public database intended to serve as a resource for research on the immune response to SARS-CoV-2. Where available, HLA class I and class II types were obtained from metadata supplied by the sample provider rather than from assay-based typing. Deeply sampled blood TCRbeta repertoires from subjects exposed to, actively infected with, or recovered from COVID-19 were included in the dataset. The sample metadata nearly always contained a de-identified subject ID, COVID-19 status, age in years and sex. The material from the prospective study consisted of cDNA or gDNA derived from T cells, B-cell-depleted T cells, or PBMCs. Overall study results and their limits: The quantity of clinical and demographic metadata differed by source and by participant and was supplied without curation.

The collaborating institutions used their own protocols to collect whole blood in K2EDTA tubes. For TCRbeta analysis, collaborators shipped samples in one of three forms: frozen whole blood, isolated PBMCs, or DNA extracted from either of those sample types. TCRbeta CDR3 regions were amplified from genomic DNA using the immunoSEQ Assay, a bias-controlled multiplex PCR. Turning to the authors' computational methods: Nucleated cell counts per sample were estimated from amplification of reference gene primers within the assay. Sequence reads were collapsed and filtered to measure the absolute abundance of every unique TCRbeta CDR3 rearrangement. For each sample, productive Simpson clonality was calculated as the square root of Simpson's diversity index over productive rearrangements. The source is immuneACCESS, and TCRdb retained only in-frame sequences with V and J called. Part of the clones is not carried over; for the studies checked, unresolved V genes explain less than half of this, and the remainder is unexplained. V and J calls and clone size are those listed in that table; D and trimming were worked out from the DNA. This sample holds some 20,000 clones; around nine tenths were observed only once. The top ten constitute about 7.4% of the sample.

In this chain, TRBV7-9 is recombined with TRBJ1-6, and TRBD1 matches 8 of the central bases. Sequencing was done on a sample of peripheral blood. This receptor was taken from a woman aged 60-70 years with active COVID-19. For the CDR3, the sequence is CASSSLGAGGLSPLHF. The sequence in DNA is TGTGCCAGCAGCTCCCTGGGGGCAGGGGGCTTATCACCCCTCCACTTT.